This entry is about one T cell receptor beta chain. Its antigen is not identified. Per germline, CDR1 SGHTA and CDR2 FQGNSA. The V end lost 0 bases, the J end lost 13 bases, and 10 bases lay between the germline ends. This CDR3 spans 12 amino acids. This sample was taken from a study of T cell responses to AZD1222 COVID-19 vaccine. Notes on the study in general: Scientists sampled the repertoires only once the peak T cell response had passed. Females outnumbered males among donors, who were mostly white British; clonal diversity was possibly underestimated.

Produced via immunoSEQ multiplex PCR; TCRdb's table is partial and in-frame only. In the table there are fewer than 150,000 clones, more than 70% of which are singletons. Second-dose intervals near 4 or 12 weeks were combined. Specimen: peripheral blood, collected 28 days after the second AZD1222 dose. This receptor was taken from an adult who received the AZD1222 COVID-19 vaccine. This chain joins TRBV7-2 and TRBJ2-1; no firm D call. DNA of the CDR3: TGTGCCAGCAGCTTAGCTACGGGTGCTCAGTTCTTC. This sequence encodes CASSLATGAQFF.